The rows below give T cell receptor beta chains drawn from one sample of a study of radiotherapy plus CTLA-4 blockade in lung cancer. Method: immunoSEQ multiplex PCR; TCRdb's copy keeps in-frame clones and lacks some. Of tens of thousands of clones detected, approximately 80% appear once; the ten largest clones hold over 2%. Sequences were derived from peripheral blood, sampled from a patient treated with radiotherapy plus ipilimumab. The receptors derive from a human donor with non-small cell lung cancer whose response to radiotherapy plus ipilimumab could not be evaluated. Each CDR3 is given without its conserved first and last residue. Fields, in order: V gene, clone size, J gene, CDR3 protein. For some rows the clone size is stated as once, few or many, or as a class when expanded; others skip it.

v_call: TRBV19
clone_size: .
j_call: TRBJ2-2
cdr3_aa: ASSSRTGGELF

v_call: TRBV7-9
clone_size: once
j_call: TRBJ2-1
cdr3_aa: ASSFTSGYGEQF

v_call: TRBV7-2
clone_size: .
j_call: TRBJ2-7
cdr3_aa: ASSFSGTGTEQY

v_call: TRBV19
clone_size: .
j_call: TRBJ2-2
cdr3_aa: ASSNRNTGELF

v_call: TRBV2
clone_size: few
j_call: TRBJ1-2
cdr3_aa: ASSERGSTYGYT

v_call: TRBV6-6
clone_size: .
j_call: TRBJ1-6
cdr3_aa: ASSYSGQGDNSPLH

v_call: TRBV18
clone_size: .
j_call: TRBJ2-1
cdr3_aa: ASSPPEWLAGELYNEQF

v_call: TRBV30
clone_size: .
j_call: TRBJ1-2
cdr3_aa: AWTPPGQGGYSYT

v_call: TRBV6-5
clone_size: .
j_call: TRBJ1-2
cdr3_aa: ASSYIRTGGGYGYT

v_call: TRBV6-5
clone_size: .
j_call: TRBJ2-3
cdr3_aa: ASRLAGTDTQY

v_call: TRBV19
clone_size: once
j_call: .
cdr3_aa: ASSIEDFGLAGFNEQY

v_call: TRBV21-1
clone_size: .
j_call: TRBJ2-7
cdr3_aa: ASTSGTSGGSSYEQY

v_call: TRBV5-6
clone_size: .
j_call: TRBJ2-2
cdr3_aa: ASFLAGDTGELF

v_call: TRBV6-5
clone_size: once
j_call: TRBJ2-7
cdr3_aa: ASSYGNFYEQY

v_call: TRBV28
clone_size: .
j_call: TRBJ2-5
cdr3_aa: ASSFGGDQETQY

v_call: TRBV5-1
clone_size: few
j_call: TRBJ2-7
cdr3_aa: ASSWASGVSEQY

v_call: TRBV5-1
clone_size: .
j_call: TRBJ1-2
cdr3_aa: ASSLLSGNYGYT

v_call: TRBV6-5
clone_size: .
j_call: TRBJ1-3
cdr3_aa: ASSRGGVNTIY

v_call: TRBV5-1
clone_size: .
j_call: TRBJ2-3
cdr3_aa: ASSLGQGGSTQY

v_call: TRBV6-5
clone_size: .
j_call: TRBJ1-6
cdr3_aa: ASCRVGQGNSPLH

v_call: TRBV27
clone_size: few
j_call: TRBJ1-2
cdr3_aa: ASSSTRDYYGYT

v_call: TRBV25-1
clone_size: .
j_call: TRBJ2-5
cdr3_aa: ASSDRDFTRRQY

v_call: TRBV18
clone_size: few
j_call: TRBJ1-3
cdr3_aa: ASSQATGNTIY

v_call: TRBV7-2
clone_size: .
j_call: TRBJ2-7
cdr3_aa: ASSYMSVRGGNYEQY

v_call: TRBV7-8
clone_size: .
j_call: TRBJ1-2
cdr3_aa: ASSLSGLSGYT

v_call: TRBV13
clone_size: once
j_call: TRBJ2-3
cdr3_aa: ASSVRLAGVGDTQY

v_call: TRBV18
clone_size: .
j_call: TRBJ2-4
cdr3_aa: ASSPTTGENIQY